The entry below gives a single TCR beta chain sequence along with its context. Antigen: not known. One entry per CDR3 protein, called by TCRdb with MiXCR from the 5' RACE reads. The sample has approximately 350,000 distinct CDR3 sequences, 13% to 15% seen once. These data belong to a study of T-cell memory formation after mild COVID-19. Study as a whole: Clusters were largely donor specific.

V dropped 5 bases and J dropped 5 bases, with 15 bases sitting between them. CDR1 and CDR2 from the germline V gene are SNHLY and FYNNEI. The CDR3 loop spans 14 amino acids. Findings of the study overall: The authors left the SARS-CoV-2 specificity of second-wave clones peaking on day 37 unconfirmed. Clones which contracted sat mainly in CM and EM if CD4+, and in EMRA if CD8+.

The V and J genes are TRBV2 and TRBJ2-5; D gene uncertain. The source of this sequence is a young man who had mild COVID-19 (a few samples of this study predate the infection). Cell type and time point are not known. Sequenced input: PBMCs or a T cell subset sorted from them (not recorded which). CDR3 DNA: TGTGCCAGCAGTCTCGGTCCCGTCGGGGAGACCCAGTACTTC. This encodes CASSLGPVGETQYF.